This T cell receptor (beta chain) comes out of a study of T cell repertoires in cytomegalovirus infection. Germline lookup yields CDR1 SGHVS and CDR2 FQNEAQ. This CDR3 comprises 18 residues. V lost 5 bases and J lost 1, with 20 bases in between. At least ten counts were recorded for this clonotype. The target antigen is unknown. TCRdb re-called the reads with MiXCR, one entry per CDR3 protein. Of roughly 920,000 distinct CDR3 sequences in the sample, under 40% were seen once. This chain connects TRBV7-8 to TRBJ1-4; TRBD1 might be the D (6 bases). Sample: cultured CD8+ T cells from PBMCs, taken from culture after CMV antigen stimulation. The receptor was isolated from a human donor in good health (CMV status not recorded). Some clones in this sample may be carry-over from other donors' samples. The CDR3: CASSVWDNLKRTNEKLFF. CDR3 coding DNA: TGTGCCAGCAGCGTGTGGGACAACCTGAAAAGAACTAATGAAAAACTGTTTTTT.